This T cell receptor beta chain was identified in a study of blood T cell repertoires in COVID-19. About the study: COVID-19 samples, acute and convalescent, were from the United States, Italy and Spain. Nucleic acid was either cDNA or gDNA, and it came from T cells, B-cell-depleted T cells, or PBMCs.

This CDR3 is 15 amino acids long. The germline gives CDR1 ENHRY, CDR2 SYGVKD. After removal of 2 bases from V and 5 bases from J, the junction contained 5 bases not matched to a gene. Original handling: Reference gene primer amplification yielded estimated nucleated cell counts. The protocol was immunoSEQ multiplex PCR, while the TCRdb copy is restricted to in-frame clones and leaves out a portion. V and J calls and clone size are given by that table; D and trimming were obtained from the DNA. This sample has about 130,000 clones, with over 75% found just once. The TCR sequence derives from a woman aged 60-75 years with acute or convalescent COVID-19. The rearrangement uses TRBV10-3 and TRBJ2-5; TRBD2 aligns across 10 bases. The sample consisted of peripheral blood. In DNA, the CDR3 is TGTGCCATCAGTGAGCAGAGCGGGAGGGCGGAGACCCAGTACTTC. It encodes CAISEQSGRAETQYF.